A single sample is the source of the 27 T cell receptor beta chains below, sequenced in a study of cytomegalovirus exposure and HLA in healthy donors. The PCR made use of 60 Vbeta and 13 Jbeta primers. Here immunoSEQ multiplex PCR was the method, and the copy in TCRdb shows in-frame clones only, minus some. This sample carries 120,000 or so clones, 70% to 85% of them seen once, and the ten largest clones take about 3.3%. The sequencing input was PBMCs. Source of these receptors: a woman aged 45-59 years in good health and CMV-seronegative.

The V call is TRBV27, the J call TRBJ1-1; 7 bases are shared with TRBD1. J gave up 7 bases and V 5 bases, and 10 bases lay outside the gene matches. The CDR3 runs 14 residues. Germline CDR1 MNHEY, CDR2 SMNVEV (reference sequence). CDR3 coding DNA: TGTGCCAGCAGTCACCGACAGGGAGTCAGTGAAGCTTTCTTT. The encoded protein is CASSHRQGVSEAFF.

This chain joins TRBV4-3 and TRBJ1-2, with D perhaps TRBD1 (6 bases). V lost 1 base to trimming and J lost 2 bases, with 11 bases between them. From germline, CDR1 is LGHNA and CDR2 YSLEER. This CDR3 contains 15 residues. CDR3 DNA sequence: TGCGCCAGCAGCCAAGGGACAGAAACGAACTATGGCTACACCTTC. Protein product: CASSQGTETNYGYTF.

This chain links TRBV15 with TRBJ2-3; possibly TRBD2 for D (6 bases). Germline V gene data show CDR1 as LNHNV and CDR2 as YYDKDF (reference sequence). The CDR3 consists of 20 residues. Trimming took 5 bases from V and 1 from J, leaving 28 bases between them. DNA for the CDR3: TGTGCCACCAGCGACGGGCCAGCGGGTTCCCCCTTCGCCGGCACAGATACGCAGTATTTT. It encodes CATSDGPAGSPFAGTDTQYF.

The rearrangement joins TRBV6-1 to TRBJ1-1, with a tentative D call TRBD1 (5 bases). Germline V gene data show CDR1 as MNHNS and CDR2 as SASEGT. V was shortened by 5 bases and J by 11 bases, with 18 bases between the two germline ends. The CDR3 loop spans 13 amino acids. Here the CDR3 reads CASSHASAGHAFF. The CDR3 DNA is TGTGCCAGCAGTCATGCCTCGGCAGGGCACGCTTTCTTT.

The chain uses TRBV19 and TRBJ2-5; TRBD2 agrees at 10 bases. The J call could be wrong; TRBJ2-7 is a better fit for the DNA end. The CDR3 spans 15 residues. Per germline, CDR1 LNHDA and CDR2 SQIVND (reference sequence). CDR3 region: CASSTSGSLLYEQYF. The CDR3 bases are TGTGCCAGTAGTACTAGCGGGAGTCTCTTGTACGAGCAGTACTTC.

This clone turned up a few times. The chain recombines TRBV9 with TRBJ2-1, with unresolved D. The V gene's germline CDR1 is SGDLS and CDR2 YYNGEE. CDR3 length: 13 amino acids. Deletions cut 4 bases from V and 6 bases from J, with 11 bases between. CDR3 in DNA: TGTGCCAGCAGCAGCTATCTAGGCAATGAGCAGTTCTTC. Protein: CASSSYLGNEQFF.

The table lists this clone with a few counts. The chain has TRBV2 and TRBJ2-1; 11 nucleotides agree with TRBD2. CDR3 size: 21 residues. The V and J ends lost 3 bases and 3 bases, in that order; junction bases with no gene match: 19. Germline V lookup: CDR1 SNHLY, CDR2 FYNNEI. CDR3 bases: TGTGCCAGCAGTGAGAAGGTGGGGGGACTAGCGGCTAACACACGCTACAATGAGCAGTTCTTC. It yields the protein CASSEKVGGLAANTRYNEQFF.

This chain joins TRBV9 and TRBJ1-2; TRBD1 matches at 7 bases. J lost 4 bases, V lost 4 bases, and 7 bases had no gene match. This CDR3 is built from 14 residues. Germline CDR1 reads SGDLS; CDR2 reads YYNGEE. CDR3 sequence reads: CASSTGTVLYGYTF. In DNA, the CDR3 is TGTGCCAGCAGCACAGGGACAGTTCTCTATGGCTACACCTTC.

The chain employs TRBV10-3 and TRBJ1-1; D is possibly TRBD1 (6 bases). The CDR3 consists of 15 residues. Germline V gives CDR1 ENHRY, CDR2 SYGVKD. The V and J ends lost 7 bases and 4 bases respectively, with 19 bases between them. The CDR3 sequence is CAITGQAGGGTEAFF. In DNA form, the CDR3 reads TGTGCCATCACTGGGCAGGCGGGAGGGGGCACTGAAGCTTTCTTT.

The chain is built from TRBV29-1 and TRBJ2-1; D gene uncertain. The CDR3 has 14 residues. Germline V gene lookup returns CDR1 SQVTM and CDR2 ANQGSEA. Deletions cut 6 bases from V and 5 bases from J, with 17 bases between. CDR3 in amino acids: CSVVDSFQDNEQFF. The DNA of the CDR3 is TGCAGCGTCGTTGATTCGTTCCAGGACAATGAGCAGTTCTTC.

This chain joins TRBV29-1 and TRBJ1-1, with a weak D call TRBD1 (6 bases). Germline lookup yields CDR1 SQVTM and CDR2 ANQGSEA. With 2 bases removed from V and 3 bases from J, the gap between germline ends came to 10 bases. The CDR3 is 13 residues long. DNA of the CDR3: TGCAGCGTTGAATCTCCAGGGGACACTGAAGCTTTCTTT. As protein: CSVESPGDTEAFF. The full variable domain, with the rest looked up from reference TRBV29-1 and TRBJ1-1, is SAVISQKPSRDICQRGTSLTIQCQVDSQVTMMFWYRQQPGQSLTLIATANQGSEATYESGFVIDKFPISRPNLTFSTLTVSNMSPEDSSIYLCSVESPGDTEAFFGQGTRLTVV.

CDR3: CASSLTAPGRGRGTDTQYF. The DNA of the CDR3 is TGTGCCAGCAGCTTAACTGCACCAGGCAGGGGGCGCGGCACAGATACGCAGTATTTT. V is TRBV7-3 and J is TRBJ2-3; 8 bases are a match to TRBD1. Germline CDR1 and CDR2: SGHTA and FQGTGA. The CDR3 totals 19 residues. The V and J ends lost 0 bases and 1 base, in that order; junction bases with no gene match: 12.

The chain recombines TRBV5-6 with TRBJ2-3, with 13 bases fitting TRBD2. The V and J ends lost 7 bases and 3 bases, in that order; junction bases with no gene match: 2. The CDR3 has 14 residues. Germline V gene data show CDR1 as SGHDT and CDR2 as YYEEEE. CDR3 coding DNA: TGTGCCAGCGCGGGACTAGCGGGAACAGATACGCAGTATTTT. The encoded protein is CASAGLAGTDTQYF.

V usage is TRBV6-1 and J usage is TRBJ2-4, with TRBD1 matching over 10 bases. The CDR3 length is 13 residues. V dropped 10 bases and J dropped 4; count of bases not matched to a gene: 4. CDR1 and CDR2 (germline): MNHNS, SASEGT. The CDR3 nucleotides read TGTGCCACCGTGGGACAGGGGAAAAACATTCAGTACTTC. Translating gives CATVGQGKNIQYF.

A remark on this clone: At one end the junction does not follow the germline gene, possibly because of a read error. The V call is TRBV7-2, the J call TRBJ2-7, with D maybe TRBD1 (5 bases). CDR3 length: 15 amino acids. Germline CDR1 and CDR2: SGHTA and FQGNSA. The CDR3 nucleotides read TGTGCCAGCAGCGCCGACAGTGCACTTACCTACGAGCAGCACTTC. Translated: CASSADSALTYEQHF.

CDR3 loop: CASSFRGKRELETQYF. As DNA, the CDR3 is TGTGCCAGCAGTTTCCGAGGAAAGCGGGAGCTCGAGACCCAGTACTTC. The V call is TRBV28, the J call TRBJ2-5; 8 bases agree with TRBD2. The length of the CDR3 is 16 residues. CDR1 and CDR2 from the germline V gene are MDHEN and SYDVKM. V lost 3 bases and J lost 5; bases outside the gene matches: 11.

V gene TRBV30 combines with J gene TRBJ1-2; perhaps TRBD1 as D (5 bases). V dropped 2 bases and J dropped 6 bases, with 10 bases sitting between them. Looked up from germline, CDR1 is GTSNPN and CDR2 is SVGIG (reference sequence). The CDR3 extends over 12 amino acids. CDR3 in DNA: TGTGCCTGGAGTTCAGGGATCGATGGCTACACCTTC. It specifies CAWSSGIDGYTF.

This clone came up once. V gene TRBV19 combines with J gene TRBJ2-7; D is undetermined. Germline V CDR1 and CDR2: LNHDA, SQIVND (reference sequence). Trimming stripped 7 bases from V and 2 bases from J, with 21 bases between. The CDR3 sequence is 16 residues long. In nucleotides, the CDR3 is TGTGCCAGTAAACCTACGTCTCTGGGCAGCCCCTACGAGCAGTACTTC. Its protein product is CASKPTSLGSPYEQYF.

The rearrangement uses TRBV6-5 and TRBJ1-1; possible D gene TRBD1, 5 bases. Trimming took 6 bases from V and 3 from J, leaving 14 bases between them. Germline V gene lookup returns CDR1 MNHEY and CDR2 SVGAGI. This CDR3 has 14 amino acids. CDR3: CASSRQLHYTEAFF. CDR3 nucleotide sequence: TGTGCCAGCAGCAGACAGCTCCATTACACTGAAGCTTTCTTT.

This sequence joins TRBV5-6 and TRBJ1-4; D possibly corresponds to TRBD1 (5 bases). This CDR3 is 13 amino acids long. The germline V gene has CDR1 SGHDT and CDR2 YYEEEE. Trimming took 4 bases from V and 11 from J, leaving 15 bases between them. The chain's CDR3 is CASSLSQGLKLFF. Here the CDR3 DNA reads TGTGCCAGCAGCCTGTCGCAGGGCTTGAAACTGTTTTTT.

The chain uses TRBV7-8 and TRBJ2-5; tentatively, D is TRBD2 (5 bases). With 1 base removed from V and 7 bases from J, the gap between germline ends came to 10 bases. The germline CDR1 and CDR2 sequences are SGHVS and FQNEAQ. CDR3 length: 13 residues. The DNA for the CDR3 is TGTGCCAGCAGCTTAGAAGCGGAGGCGACCCAGTACTTC. Translated: CASSLEAEATQYF.

This clone was seen more than once but under ten times. V usage is TRBV2 and J usage is TRBJ1-6; 8 bases fit TRBD1. J was trimmed by 10 bases and V by 5 bases; bases with no gene match: 10. This CDR3 has 15 residues. CDR1 and CDR2 from the germline V gene are SNHLY and FYNNEI. Here the CDR3 reads CASSLGTGEVSPLHF. For the CDR3, the DNA is TGTGCCAGCAGTCTCGGGACAGGCGAAGTATCACCCCTCCACTTT. Using reference TRBV2 and TRBJ1-6 for the parts outside the CDR3, the full variable domain is EPEVTQTPSHQVTQMGQEVILRCVPISNHLYFYWYRQILGQKVEFLVSFYNNEISEKSEIFDDQFSVERPDGSNFTLKIRSTKLEDSAMYFCASSLGTGEVSPLHFGNGTRLTVT.

This chain uses TRBV2 with TRBJ2-2, with D possibly TRBD1 on 5 matching bases. This CDR3 contains 13 residues. Germline lookup yields CDR1 SNHLY and CDR2 FYNNEI. V was clipped by 6 bases and J by 6 bases, with 11 bases between them. The CDR3: CASRTQGSGELFF. The CDR3 DNA reads TGTGCCAGCAGAACGCAGGGCTCCGGGGAGCTGTTTTTT.

The rearrangement uses TRBV25-1 and TRBJ2-7, with no clear D. Trimming cost V 4 bases and J 3 bases, with 4 bases left between them. The CDR3 covers 11 residues. CDR1 is MGHDK, CDR2 SYGVNS, per germline. This CDR3 is CASSVLYEQYF. CDR3 coding DNA: TGTGCCAGCAGTGTCCTCTACGAGCAGTACTTC.

About this clone: Germline is not matched at one junction end, which may reflect a read error. The chain recombines TRBV11-3 with TRBJ2-3, with D uncertain. Germline values: CDR1 SGHNT, CDR2 YENEEA. CDR3 size: 14 residues. For the CDR3, the DNA is TGTGCCAGCGGCTTTCCCTCTAGCACAGATACGCAGTATTTT. Translation: CASGFPSSTDTQYF.

The rearrangement joins TRBV27 to TRBJ1-2; D might be TRBD1 (6 bases). Trimming pared 5 bases from V and 0 bases from J, leaving 19 bases between. The CDR3 length is 17 residues. Germline V gene data show CDR1 as MNHEY and CDR2 as SMNVEV (reference sequence). DNA for the CDR3: TGTGCCAGCAGTCGCGCGGGGGCTCCAATACCTAACTATGGCTACACCTTC. Its protein is CASSRAGAPIPNYGYTF.

The CDR3 is CASSLSGTTDTQYF. CDR3 DNA sequence: TGTGCCAGCAGCCTTAGCGGGACTACAGATACGCAGTATTTT. The chain has TRBV7-3 and TRBJ2-3; 8 nucleotides align to TRBD2. The length of the CDR3 is 14 residues. From germline, CDR1 is SGHTA and CDR2 FQGTGA. With V trimmed by 5 bases and J by 3 bases, 4 bases remained unmatched.